A single sample is the source of the 2 T cell receptor beta chains below, sequenced in a study of blood T cell repertoires in COVID-19 (dated by TCRdb to the early 2020s). The method behind the library was the immunoSEQ multiplex PCR assay. This immuneACCESS table, as held by TCRdb, lists in-frame sequences with V and J called but not all clones. Of the missing ones, under half trace to an unresolved V gene in checked studies; the others have no known cause. This sample holds about 150,000 clones; roughly 85% were observed only once. The top ten constitute under 6% of the sample. Sequencing was carried out using peripheral blood. All receptors derive from a human donor in a cohort sampled during active COVID-19.

The chain combines TRBV7-9 with TRBJ2-7; TRBD1 might be the D (8 bases). Trimming stripped 5 bases from V and 3 bases from J, with 17 bases between. The CDR3 runs 15 residues. Germline values: CDR1 SEHNR, CDR2 FQNEAQ (reference sequence). The CDR3 DNA sequence: TGTGCCAGCAGCCCTAGACAGGGGAGGGACTACGAGCAGTACTTC. This gives the protein CASSPRQGRDYEQYF.

V gene TRBV19 combines with J gene TRBJ1-4; TRBD1 is a possible D gene (6 bases). Trimming cost V 9 bases and J 6 bases, with 20 bases left between them. CDR1 LNHDA and CDR2 SQIVND come from the germline V gene (reference sequence). This CDR3 is 15 amino acids long. CDR3 in DNA: TGTGCCAGCCAGGGGCTCGGGGTAGTAGATGAAAAACTGTTTTTT. Translation: CASQGLGVVDEKLFF.